This is a list of T cell receptor beta chains from one sample in a study of T cells in Graves' hyperthyroidism and ophthalmopathy. TCRdb reprocessed the multiplex PCR reads with MiXCR, giving one entry per CDR3 protein. The repertoire holds around 580,000 distinct CDR3 sequences, with around 46% as singletons. The sample consisted of peripheral blood or thyroid tissue (not recorded which). These receptors all come from a woman younger than 35 with Graves' hyperthyroidism. CDR3s include the opening cysteine and the closing phenylalanine or tryptophan. Fields, in order: V gene, CDR3 length, D gene, J gene, clone size, CDR3 protein, CDR3 DNA. A D gene is named only where the DNA matches it firmly. Only part of the rows carry a size: once, few, many, or a class if the clone is expanded.

V gene: TRBV13; CDR3 length: 18; D gene: .; J gene: TRBJ2-6; clone size: many; CDR3 protein: CASSLSDSLRSGANVLTF; CDR3 DNA: TGTGCCAGCAGCTTAAGTGACAGCTTGCGTTCTGGGGCCAACGTCCTGACTTTC
V gene: TRBV19; CDR3 length: 13; D gene: .; J gene: TRBJ1-2; clone size: many; CDR3 protein: CASSIVGGYGYTF; CDR3 DNA: TGTGCCAGTAGTATAGTGGGGGGCTATGGCTACACCTTC
V gene: TRBV24-1; CDR3 length: 16; D gene: TRBD2; J gene: TRBJ2-1; clone size: .; CDR3 protein: CATSDWTSGLHNEQFF; CDR3 DNA: TGTGCCACCAGTGATTGGACTAGCGGGCTTCACAATGAGCAGTTCTTC
V gene: TRBV20-1; CDR3 length: 16; D gene: .; J gene: TRBJ1-1; clone size: .; CDR3 protein: CSARRGGGIMNTEAFF; CDR3 DNA: TGCAGTGCCCGACGGGGGGGTGGGATAATGAACACTGAAGCTTTCTTT
V gene: TRBV10-3; CDR3 length: 16; D gene: .; J gene: TRBJ1-2; clone size: many; CDR3 protein: CAISDSSGTLNYGYTF; CDR3 DNA: TGTGCCATCAGCGATTCATCCGGGACACTTAACTATGGCTACACCTTC
V gene: TRBV4-2; CDR3 length: 15; D gene: .; J gene: TRBJ1-3; clone size: many; CDR3 protein: CASSQEEVMGDTIYF; CDR3 DNA: TGTGCCAGCAGCCAAGAAGAAGTGATGGGGGACACCATATATTTT
V gene: TRBV10-3; CDR3 length: 18; D gene: TRBD1; J gene: TRBJ2-2; clone size: .; CDR3 protein: CASSYSGAGTGNAGELFF; CDR3 DNA: TGTGCCAGCAGTTACTCCGGGGCCGGGACAGGGAACGCCGGGGAGCTGTTTTTT
V gene: TRBV7-7; CDR3 length: 15; D gene: TRBD2; J gene: TRBJ2-1; clone size: once; CDR3 protein: CASSPTSGTLNEQFF; CDR3 DNA: TGTGCCAGCTCACCCACTAGCGGGACCCTCAATGAGCAGTTCTTC
V gene: TRBV18; CDR3 length: 13; D gene: .; J gene: TRBJ1-3; clone size: .; CDR3 protein: CASSRGLRNTIYF; CDR3 DNA: TGTGCCAGTTCCAGGGGTCTGAGAAACACCATATATTTT
V gene: TRBV11-2; CDR3 length: 16; D gene: TRBD1; J gene: TRBJ1-2; clone size: many; CDR3 protein: CASSSTRDRGNYGYTF; CDR3 DNA: TGTGCCAGCAGCTCAACCCGGGACAGGGGTAACTATGGCTACACCTTC
V gene: TRBV24-1; CDR3 length: 16; D gene: TRBD2; J gene: TRBJ2-1; clone size: .; CDR3 protein: CATSDLFSGSYNEQFF; CDR3 DNA: TGTGCCACCAGTGATTTGTTTAGCGGGAGCTACAATGAGCAGTTCTTC
V gene: TRBV12-3/TRBV12-4; CDR3 length: 12; D gene: .; J gene: TRBJ1-1; clone size: many; CDR3 protein: CASSHRNTEAFF; CDR3 DNA: TGTGCCAGCAGCCACCGGAACACTGAAGCTTTCTTT
V gene: TRBV11-3; CDR3 length: 15; D gene: .; J gene: TRBJ2-7; clone size: .; CDR3 protein: CASSLGGGSSCEQYF; CDR3 DNA: TGTGCCAGCAGCTTAGGGGGAGGTAGCTCCTGCGAGCAGTACTTC
V gene: TRBV2; CDR3 length: 14; D gene: .; J gene: TRBJ2-7; clone size: .; CDR3 protein: CASSATRTDYEQYF; CDR3 DNA: TGTGCCAGCAGTGCTACTAGGACAGATTACGAGCAGTACTTC
V gene: TRBV15; CDR3 length: 15; D gene: TRBD1; J gene: TRBJ1-1; clone size: .; CDR3 protein: CATSGLSTGMAEAFF; CDR3 DNA: TGTGCCACCTCCGGCTTGTCGACAGGGATGGCTGAAGCTTTCTTT
V gene: TRBV7-9; CDR3 length: 16; D gene: .; J gene: TRBJ2-6; clone size: many; CDR3 protein: CASSPFGSSGANVLTF; CDR3 DNA: TGTGCCAGCAGCCCCTTCGGGAGCTCTGGGGCCAACGTCCTGACTTTC
V gene: TRBV15; CDR3 length: 15; D gene: .; J gene: TRBJ2-7; clone size: many; CDR3 protein: CATSRDQVGTYEQYF; CDR3 DNA: TGTGCCACCAGCAGAGATCAGGTCGGAACCTACGAGCAGTACTTC
V gene: TRBV20-1; CDR3 length: 14; D gene: TRBD1; J gene: TRBJ1-6; clone size: .; CDR3 protein: CSATTGTGTSALHF; CDR3 DNA: TGCAGTGCTACCACAGGGACAGGGACGTCGGCCCTCCACTTT